Following are 28 T cell receptor beta chains from one sample sequenced in a study of cytomegalovirus exposure and HLA in healthy donors. The PCR was carried out with 60 Vbeta primers and 13 Jbeta primers. Sequenced by immunoSEQ multiplex PCR; TCRdb stores in-frame clones only, minus some. In total, the table holds tens of thousands of clones. The sequencing sample was made of PBMCs. These receptor sequences come from a man in his forties or fifties in good health and CMV-seropositive.

V usage is TRBV4-1 and J usage is TRBJ2-3; weak D call: TRBD2 (5 bases). CDR1 is MGHRA, CDR2 YSYEKL, per germline. This CDR3 spans 15 amino acids. The V and J ends lost 1 base and 6 bases respectively, with 14 bases between them. CDR3 region: CASSQVSGSRDTQYF. CDR3 sequence (DNA): TGCGCCAGCAGCCAAGTTAGTGGGAGTAGGGATACGCAGTATTTT.

The V gene is TRBV19, the J gene TRBJ1-5; D might be TRBD1 (5 bases). This CDR3 region has 16 residues. Trimming shortened V by 3 bases and J by 5 bases, and 17 bases separated the two germline ends. CDR1 and CDR2 from the germline V gene are LNHDA and SQIVND (reference sequence). CDR3 bases: TGTGCCAGTAGTATGGGGCTACGGCAGACCCATCAGCCCCAGCATTTT. Residues: CASSMGLRQTHQPQHF.

This sequence joins TRBV18 and TRBJ2-1, with TRBD2 matching 8 bases. J lost 0 bases, V lost 3 bases, and 10 bases had no gene match. This CDR3 is built from 18 residues. Germline V gene lookup returns CDR1 KGHSH and CDR2 LQKENI. CDR3 DNA: TGTGCCAGCTCACCTGGATTAGCGGGACTGAGCTCCTACAATGAGCAGTTCTTC. Translated, it gives CASSPGLAGLSSYNEQFF.

The chain recombines TRBV7-9 with TRBJ1-5, with 10 bases lining up with TRBD1. Germline values: CDR1 SEHNR, CDR2 FQNEAQ (reference sequence). After removal of 3 bases from V and 2 bases from J, the junction contained 1 base not matched to a gene. This CDR3 spans 15 amino acids. The CDR3 DNA reads TGTGCCAGCAGCTTCGGGACAGGGGGCAATCAGCCCCAGCATTTT. The encoded protein is CASSFGTGGNQPQHF. The complete variable domain, with remaining parts taken from reference TRBV7-9 and TRBJ1-5, reads DTGVSQNPRHKITKRGQNVTFRCDPISEHNRLYWYRQTLGQGPEFLTYFQNEAQLEKSRLLSDRFSAERPKGSFSTLEIQRTEQGDSAMYLCASSFGTGGNQPQHFGDGTRLSIL.

The V and J genes are TRBV18 and TRBJ1-2, with D possibly matching TRBD1 (6 bases). The CDR3 covers 13 residues. Per germline, CDR1 KGHSH and CDR2 LQKENI. Deletions cut 5 bases from V and 4 bases from J, with 11 bases between. DNA of the CDR3: TGTGCCAGCTCAATTGACAGGACCTATGGCTACACCTTC. The encoded protein is CASSIDRTYGYTF.

The chain joins TRBV30 to TRBJ1-5; TRBD1 agrees at 9 bases. Looked up from germline, CDR1 is GTSNPN and CDR2 is SVGIG (reference sequence). J gave up 10 bases and V 2 bases, and 15 bases lay outside the gene matches. There are 16 residues in the CDR3. CDR3 coding DNA: TGTGCCTGGAGTTCAACTCCGGGACAGGGAATCAGACCCCAGCATTTT. Translating it yields CAWSSTPGQGIRPQHF. Supplemented by reference TRBV30 and TRBJ1-5, the full variable domain reads SQTIHQWPATLVQPVGSPLSLECTVEGTSNPNLYWYRQAAGRGLQLLFYSVGIGQISSEVPQNLSASRPQDRQFILSSKKLLLSDSGFYLCAWSSTPGQGIRPQHFGDGTRLSIL.

The gene calls are TRBV9 and TRBJ2-1; 7 bases match TRBD2. There are 14 residues in the CDR3. CDR1 is SGDLS and CDR2 is YYNGEE in the germline V gene. The ends lost 0 bases at V and 5 bases at J; junction bases unmatched: 2. The CDR3 spells CASSVDGGNNEQFF. Written as DNA, the CDR3 is TGTGCCAGCAGCGTAGACGGGGGGAACAATGAGCAGTTCTTC. Together with reference TRBV9 and TRBJ2-1, the CDR3 gives the full variable domain: DSGVTQTPKHLITATGQRVTLRCSPRSGDLSVYWYQQSLDQGLQFLIQYYNGEERAKGNILERFSAQQFPDLHSELNLSSLELGDSALYFCASSVDGGNNEQFFGPGTRLTVL.

The rearrangement uses TRBV19 and TRBJ1-1; D may be TRBD1 (5 bases). CDR3 size: 12 residues. Germline values: CDR1 LNHDA, CDR2 SQIVND (reference sequence). The germline V and J ends were trimmed by 2 bases and 8 bases, with 9 bases remaining between them. The CDR3 reads CASSIRGYEAFF. The CDR3 DNA is TGTGCCAGTAGTATAAGGGGATACGAAGCTTTCTTT.

This sequence joins TRBV6-5 and TRBJ1-1; maybe TRBD1 (5 bases). Germline V gene lookup returns CDR1 MNHEY and CDR2 SVGAGI. Trimming took off 5 bases at V and 6 bases at J, with 19 bases between the two ends. The CDR3 sequence is 15 residues long. This CDR3 is CASSQTRGGWAEAFF. The CDR3, as DNA: TGTGCCAGCAGTCAGACCCGTGGGGGGTGGGCTGAAGCTTTCTTT.

V usage is TRBV19 and J usage is TRBJ1-1; 11 bases match TRBD1. The CDR3 runs 15 residues. Per the germline V gene, CDR1 is LNHDA and CDR2 is SQIVND (reference sequence). Unmatched junction bases numbered 5, after V lost 4 bases and J lost 4 bases. This CDR3 reads CASSTRTGGGTEAFF. The CDR3 coding sequence is TGTGCCAGTAGTACCCGGACAGGGGGCGGCACTGAAGCTTTCTTT.

The chain links TRBV5-1 to TRBJ1-1, with D hard to call. The CDR3 extends over 15 amino acids. V was clipped by 2 bases and J by 1 base, with 12 bases between them. Germline CDR1 and CDR2: SGHRS and YFSETQ. The CDR3 DNA is TGCGCCAGCAGCTTAAAGAATAGAGCGAACACTGAAGCTTTCTTT. This codes for CASSLKNRANTEAFF.

V usage is TRBV30 and J usage is TRBJ2-1; no definite D call. The CDR3 runs 13 residues. Germline CDR1 is GTSNPN and CDR2 is SVGIG (reference sequence). With 3 bases removed from V and 0 bases from J, the gap between germline ends came to 6 bases. CDR3 protein: CAWRARSYNEQFF. The CDR3 bases are TGTGCCTGGAGAGCCCGCTCCTACAATGAGCAGTTCTTC.

J is TRBJ1-2 and V is TRBV7-9; D perhaps matches TRBD1 (5 bases). The CDR3 covers 14 residues. V dropped 7 bases and J dropped 0 bases, with 12 bases sitting between them. Per germline, CDR1 SEHNR and CDR2 FQNEAQ (reference sequence). This CDR3 reads CASTQGLTNYGYTF. In DNA form, the CDR3 reads TGTGCCAGCACCCAGGGTTTAACTAACTATGGCTACACCTTC.

V gene TRBV7-3 combines with J gene TRBJ2-1, with 9 bases aligning to TRBD2. Trimming took 4 bases from V and 9 from J; bases not matched to a gene: 13. This CDR3 has 16 amino acids. Germline CDR1 reads SGHTA; CDR2 reads FQGTGA. This CDR3 is CASSSIGSGSPREQFF. Written as DNA, the CDR3 is TGTGCCAGCAGCTCCATCGGTAGCGGGAGCCCCCGTGAGCAGTTCTTC.

The chain joins TRBV11-2 to TRBJ1-1; 7 nucleotides agree with TRBD1. CDR1 and CDR2 from the germline V gene are SGHAT and FQNNGV. Unmatched junction bases numbered 3, after V lost 4 bases and J lost 1 base. CDR3 length: 14 residues. The CDR3 here is CASSSHRGNTEAFF. The CDR3, as DNA: TGTGCCAGCAGCTCCCACAGGGGGAACACTGAAGCTTTCTTT. Drawing the rest from reference TRBV11-2 and TRBJ1-1, the complete variable domain is EAGVAQSPRYKIIEKRQSVAFWCNPISGHATLYWYQQILGQGPKLLIQFQNNGVVDDSQLPKDRFSAERLKGVDSTLKIQPAKLEDSAVYLCASSSHRGNTEAFFGQGTRLTVV.

In DNA, the CDR3 is TGTGCTACAAAACACGGGACAGGGGCCCTCTACGAGCAGTACTTC. Translating gives CATKHGTGALYEQYF. The chain carries TRBV19 and TRBJ2-7, with TRBD1 matching over 10 bases. This CDR3 spans 15 amino acids. Germline V gene lookup returns CDR1 LNHDA and CDR2 SQIVND (reference sequence). The full variable domain, in which reference TRBV19 and TRBJ2-7 provide the parts outside the CDR3, is DGGITQSPKYLFRKEGQNVTLSCEQNLNHDAMYWYRQDPGQGLRLIYYSQIVNDFQKGDIAEGYSVSREKKESFPLTVTSAQKNPTAFYLCATKHGTGALYEQYFGPGTRLTVT.

This sequence joins TRBV30 and TRBJ2-7; D might be TRBD2 (6 bases). V lost 2 bases, J lost 6 bases, and 17 bases lay in between. Germline V gene data show CDR1 as GTSNPN and CDR2 as SVGIG (reference sequence). CDR3 length: 14 amino acids. CDR3 nucleotide sequence: TGTGCCTGGAGTCTTGGGGCGGGAACGGGCGAGCAGTACGTC. Translating it yields CAWSLGAGTGEQYV.

The chain is built from TRBV5-6 and TRBJ2-4; 7 positions match TRBD2. The CDR3 extends over 14 amino acids. Germline CDR1 and CDR2: SGHDT and YYEEEE. After removal of 7 bases from V and 3 bases from J, the junction contained 7 bases not matched to a gene. CDR3 DNA: TGTGCCAGCGTCGGGGGGACCAGCAAAAACATTCAGTACTTC. This codes for CASVGGTSKNIQYF.

The rearrangement uses TRBV30 and TRBJ1-1; TRBD1 agrees at 7 bases. Trimming took 2 bases from V and 11 from J; bases not matched to a gene: 8. This CDR3 has 12 amino acids. Per the germline V gene, CDR1 is GTSNPN and CDR2 is SVGIG (reference sequence). The CDR3 coding sequence is TGTGCCTGGAGTAGACAGGGTTCTAGTGCTTTCTTT. Encoded protein: CAWSRQGSSAFF.

The V call is TRBV7-2, the J call TRBJ2-4; 10 nucleotides line up with TRBD2. V gave up 0 bases and J gave up 0 bases; unmatched junction bases: 8. Germline CDR1 is SGHTA and CDR2 is FQGNSA. This CDR3 region has 19 residues. The CDR3 sequence is CASSLAETSGPIAKNIQYF. The CDR3 bases are TGTGCCAGCAGCTTAGCCGAGACTAGCGGGCCCATAGCCAAAAACATTCAGTACTTC.

The genes are TRBV12-5 and TRBJ2-7; a possible D gene is TRBD2 (7 bases). This CDR3 region has 17 residues. V lost 0 bases, J lost 0 bases, and 15 bases lay in between. Per germline, CDR1 LGHNT and CDR2 FRNRAP. The CDR3 region has the DNA TGTGCTAGTGGTTTGGTAGTAGGGGGGGGTAGCTCCTACGAGCAGTACGTC. Its protein product is CASGLVVGGGSSYEQYV.

The chain uses TRBV11-2 and TRBJ2-7; 7 nucleotides agree with TRBD1. The length of the CDR3 is 14 residues. The germline V gene encodes CDR1 SGHAT and CDR2 FQNNGV. Losses at the gene ends were 5 bases for V and 4 bases for J; bases not matched to a gene: 8. CDR3 DNA sequence: TGTGCCAGCAGCCCCACGACAGGGAGATACGAGCAGTACTTC. It specifies CASSPTTGRYEQYF.

J is TRBJ2-1 and V is TRBV7-9, with a weak D call TRBD2 (6 bases). This CDR3 has 18 residues. CDR1 and CDR2 from the germline V gene are SEHNR and FQNEAQ (reference sequence). The ends were cut back, 2 bases at V and 0 bases at J, with 17 bases in the middle. The CDR3 DNA sequence: TGTGCCAGCAGCTTATCGGGCTTTAGCGGACGCTCCTACAATGAGCAGTTCTTC. Amino acid sequence: CASSLSGFSGRSYNEQFF.

V is TRBV28 and J is TRBJ1-1, with D unresolved. CDR3 length equals 15 residues. V lost 3 bases to trimming and J lost 4 bases, with 15 bases between them. Germline-derived CDR1 and CDR2 are MDHEN and SYDVKM. The CDR3 region is CASSFAFRGSTEAFF. As DNA, the CDR3 is TGTGCCAGCAGTTTCGCCTTTAGAGGGAGCACTGAAGCTTTCTTT.

The V call is TRBV7-2, the J call TRBJ2-3, with TRBD2 as a possible D gene (5 bases). The CDR3 covers 15 residues. Deletions cut 1 base from V and 1 base from J, with 9 bases between. Germline assignment: CDR1 SGHTA and CDR2 FQGNSA. CDR3 nucleotide sequence: TGTGCCAGCAGCTTAGGTGGAGGACGCACAGATACGCAGTATTTT. This sequence encodes CASSLGGGRTDTQYF. Combining the CDR3 with reference TRBV7-2 and TRBJ2-3 gives the whole variable domain GAGVSQSPSNKVTEKGKDVELRCDPISGHTALYWYRQSLGQGLEFLIYFQGNSAPDKSGLPSDRFSAERTGGSVSTLTIQRTQQEDSAVYLCASSLGGGRTDTQYFGPGTRLTVL.

This sequence joins TRBV6-6 and TRBJ1-5; tentative D call: TRBD1 (5 bases). The CDR3 loop spans 12 amino acids. V was shortened by 6 bases and J by 7 bases, with 10 bases between the two germline ends. The germline V gene has CDR1 MNHNY and CDR2 SVGAGI (reference sequence). CDR3 loop: CASSTDRQPQHF. The DNA for the CDR3 is TGTGCCAGCAGCACCGACAGACAGCCCCAGCATTTT.

CDR3 sequence: CASSYSQDIGGAQQYF. CDR3 nucleotides: TGTGCCAGCAGTTACTCGCAAGACATAGGGGGAGCACAGCAGTACTTC. The chain has TRBV6-5 and TRBJ2-7, with D perhaps TRBD1 (6 bases). From germline, CDR1 is MNHEY and CDR2 SVGAGI. The CDR3 loop spans 16 amino acids. V lost 0 bases to trimming and J lost 8 bases, with 20 bases between them.

The chain combines TRBV4-1 with TRBJ1-5; 9 bases are shared with TRBD1. This CDR3 is built from 15 residues. Germline V lookup: CDR1 MGHRA, CDR2 YSYEKL. V shed 5 bases, J shed 3 bases, and the junction held 5 bases outside the gene matches. The CDR3 loop is CASSTDRGINQPQHF. CDR3 bases: TGCGCCAGCAGCACCGACAGGGGGATCAATCAGCCCCAGCATTTT.